These T cell receptor beta chains were read from a single sample in a study of identical twins' blood T cells. TCRdb processed the 5' RACE reads anew with MiXCR; each CDR3 protein has one entry. The sample lists around 380,000 distinct CDR3 sequences, 25% to 35% occurring once. Sequencing used PBMCs. These receptors were obtained from a woman aged 18 to 55 in good health. Each CDR3 is given without its conserved first and last residue. Each record gives: CDR3 protein, CDR3 length, D gene, J gene, V gene. D genes are given only for firm matches.

ASSAGQHNSPLH | 12 | TRBD1 | TRBJ1-6 | TRBV9
ASSLAGSGTDTQY | 13 | - | TRBJ2-3 | TRBV7-9
AISAAPRGPSYGYT | 14 | TRBD1 | TRBJ1-2 | TRBV10-3
ASSYMGDTEAF | 11 | - | TRBJ1-1 | TRBV11-2
ASGVGVNTGELF | 12 | - | TRBJ2-2 | TRBV9
ASSLTSAGELF | 11 | TRBD2 | TRBJ2-2 | TRBV5-5
ASSFLYRGSNYGYT | 14 | TRBD1 | TRBJ1-2 | TRBV7-6
ASDRGPRKTEAF | 12 | - | TRBJ1-1 | TRBV28
ASSGRVAEAF | 10 | - | TRBJ1-1 | TRBV2
ASSIAGDSSYEQY | 13 | TRBD1 | TRBJ2-7 | TRBV19
SVEGGGGSDTQY | 12 | - | TRBJ2-3 | TRBV29-1
ATADGPRDTQY | 11 | - | TRBJ2-3 | TRBV24-1
ARAINEQF | 8 | - | TRBJ2-1 | TRBV5-8
ASSLTGGPSGELF | 13 | - | TRBJ2-2 | TRBV5-1
ASSLHGTGVEAF | 12 | TRBD1 | TRBJ1-1 | TRBV5-1
ASSVLGNEQF | 10 | - | TRBJ2-1 | TRBV9
ASSRLGQFYEQY | 12 | - | TRBJ2-7 | TRBV7-2
ASSVVGQGTDTQY | 13 | - | TRBJ2-3 | TRBV9
SARRFGTGGTDTQY | 14 | TRBD1 | TRBJ2-3 | TRBV20-1
ASSPLEGNYGYT | 12 | - | TRBJ1-2 | TRBV18
ASSVSSSGELF | 11 | - | TRBJ2-2 | TRBV9
ASIGRQNTEAF | 11 | - | TRBJ1-1 | TRBV6-1
ASSYRRRSSYEQY | 13 | - | TRBJ2-7 | TRBV6-5
SARDGGDSGF | 10 | TRBD1 | TRBJ2-1 | TRBV20-1
SATPGTSALNEQF | 13 | TRBD2 | TRBJ2-1 | TRBV29-1
ASSVGHGQDYT | 11 | TRBD1 | TRBJ1-2 | TRBV19
SATGAGDELF | 10 | TRBD2 | TRBJ2-2 | TRBV29-1
ASRIDNTGELF | 11 | - | TRBJ2-2 | TRBV5-4
SSHGNTEDF | 9 | - | TRBJ1-1 | TRBV29-1
ASSSQMSSYEQY | 12 | - | TRBJ2-7 | TRBV7-9
ASRSRASGSYEQY | 13 | - | TRBJ2-7 | TRBV21-1
ASGQARGIYGYT | 12 | - | TRBJ1-2 | TRBV12-5
SVREGDGELF | 10 | - | TRBJ2-2 | TRBV29-1
ASSPSTVYYGYT | 12 | - | TRBJ1-2 | TRBV7-2
ATVGPGDETQY | 11 | - | TRBJ2-5 | TRBV10-3
ASGFPEQRKSGYT | 13 | - | TRBJ1-2 | TRBV12-5
ASSLSLSGAYNEQF | 14 | - | TRBJ2-1 | TRBV5-1
ASSLDFKETQY | 11 | - | TRBJ2-5 | TRBV7-2
SAKIAEGQLLTEAF | 14 | TRBD1 | TRBJ1-1 | TRBV20-1
SGITDLYEQY | 10 | - | TRBJ2-7 | TRBV20-1
ASSFVGATNQPQH | 13 | - | TRBJ1-5 | TRBV28
SAHEVGTGGYT | 11 | - | TRBJ1-2 | TRBV20-1
ASSQLATTDTQY | 12 | - | TRBJ2-3 | TRBV16
SASRYRVGTEAF | 12 | - | TRBJ1-1 | TRBV20-1
SVEMTWALGTTEAF | 14 | - | TRBJ1-1 | TRBV29-1
ASSMHQNLNQPQH | 13 | - | TRBJ1-5 | TRBV19
ASMRNTEAF | 9 | - | TRBJ1-1 | TRBV19
SARRDRWAFNEQF | 13 | - | TRBJ2-1 | TRBV20-1
ASRSLGPGELF | 11 | - | TRBJ2-2 | TRBV12-3/TRBV12-4
ASSAPPGLAAYNEQF | 15 | TRBD2 | TRBJ2-1 | TRBV9
AWSFGSAEYTEAF | 13 | - | TRBJ1-1 | TRBV30
ASSSSRKLF | 9 | - | TRBJ1-4 | TRBV7-6
ASSLKVWGHEQF | 12 | - | TRBJ2-1 | TRBV19
ASSLSRQGAGAEAF | 14 | TRBD1 | TRBJ1-1 | TRBV18
ASSVAAAGLQY | 11 | - | TRBJ2-4 | TRBV9
SAEGQGSYEQY | 11 | TRBD1 | TRBJ2-7 | TRBV29-1
SVLGGKTGELF | 11 | - | TRBJ2-2 | TRBV29-1